This T cell receptor beta chain was obtained from a study of T cells after yellow fever vaccination. Study-wide context: SMART-Seq v4 Ultra Low Input served to prepare low-cell-number fractions.

CDR1 and CDR2 from the germline V gene are KGHDR and SFDVKD. Losses at the gene ends were 10 bases for V and 6 bases for J; bases not matched to a gene: 5. There are 13 residues in the CDR3. Whole-study results and caveats: Contamination of FACS-sorted repertoires by abundant clonotypes from the bulk population could occur. The CD4 compartment and the CD8 compartment contained a small share of clonotypes in common.

TCRdb analysed the 5' RACE reads with MiXCR anew, one entry per CDR3 protein. The sample lists roughly 340,000 distinct CDR3 sequences; 8.7% were seen once. As concerns this clonotype: Its antigen is currently unknown.

This TCR was recovered from a man between 18 and 29 years old who received the YFV17D yellow fever vaccine. The specimen comprised PBMCs, sampled on the day of the first yellow fever vaccination. The chain is built from TRBV24-1 and TRBJ2-3; 11 positions match TRBD1. CDR3 residues: CATGQGGADTQYF. In DNA form, the CDR3 reads TGTGCCACGGGACAGGGGGGAGCGGATACGCAGTATTTT.